The clone carrying this T cell receptor beta chain occurred many times. Its antigen remains unidentified. V lost 7 bases to trimming and J lost 0 bases, with 15 bases between them. The CDR3 runs to 15 residues. The entry originates in a study of T-cell memory formation after mild COVID-19. Study overall: There were largely donor-specific TCR clusters.

Notes on the study in general: Day 15 to 85 contracting clones showed balanced CD4/CD8; day 15 to 37 expanders favored CD4+. Still unconfirmed is whether the second-wave clones peaking on day 37 recognized SARS-CoV-2.

TCRdb reprocessed the 5' RACE reads via MiXCR and lists one record per CDR3 protein. Found here are 30,000 or so distinct CDR3 sequences, more than 20% of them singletons; the top ten hold approximately 1.4%. This TCR was sampled from an adult who had mild COVID-19 (a few samples of this study predate the infection). Cell type and time point are not known. Specimen: PBMCs or a T cell subset sorted from them (not recorded which). The rearrangement uses TRBV12-3 or TRBV12-4 and TRBJ1-1; D might be TRBD1 (5 bases). CDR3 nucleotide sequence: TGTGCCAGCACCTTTCGGACACTCATGAACACTGAAGCTTTCTTT. It translates to CASTFRTLMNTEAFF.